A single sample gave rise to the 24 T cell receptor beta chains below, sequenced in a study of graft-versus-host responses after intestinal transplantation. The antigens these receptors bind are not known. Sequencing was performed with immunoSEQ multiplex PCR; in TCRdb, only in-frame clones are kept and a portion is missing. In the table there are 90,000 to 150,000 clones, roughly 91% of which are singletons. This specimen consisted of unstimulated CD4+ T cells sorted from spleen or lymph node cells, obtained before intestinal transplant. These receptors all stem from a human donor who received an intestinal transplant.

This clone was observed once. The chain recombines TRBV30 with TRBJ2-7, with TRBD2 matching 9 bases. There are 13 residues in the CDR3. The V gene's germline CDR1 is GTSNPN and CDR2 SVGIG (reference sequence). Trimming cost V 3 bases and J 1 base; bases outside gene matches: 1. The CDR3 sequence is CAWRTSGSYEQYF. In DNA form, the CDR3 reads TGTGCCTGGAGGACTAGCGGATCCTACGAGCAGTACTTC.

This clone showed up just once. This chain links TRBV20-1 with TRBJ2-5, with D uncertain. TRBJ2-7 explains the end of the DNA better; the J call may be wrong. The germline V gene encodes CDR1 DFQATT and CDR2 SNEGSKA (reference sequence). The length of the CDR3 is 10 residues. CDR3 amino acids: CSASVDEQYF. The CDR3 DNA sequence: TGCAGTGCTAGCGTGGACGAGCAGTACTTC.

The genes are TRBV6-5 and TRBJ1-2, with 7 bases matching TRBD1. The V segment lost 5 bases and the J segment 3 bases; nucleotides outside the gene matches: 3. Germline V CDR1 and CDR2: MNHEY, SVGAGI. The CDR3 totals 13 residues. CDR3 coding DNA: TGTGCCAGCAGTCTACAGGGGCACTATGGCTACACCTTC. Amino acid sequence: CASSLQGHYGYTF.

This chain uses TRBV5-5 with TRBJ2-5, with 8 bases aligning to TRBD2. The junction had 2 bases not matched to a gene; V was cut back by 0 bases and J by 4 bases. This CDR3 region has 14 residues. Germline lookup yields CDR1 SGHKS and CDR2 YYEKEE (reference sequence). The CDR3 sequence is CASSLAGGPETQYF. Here the CDR3 DNA reads TGTGCCAGCAGCTTGGCGGGAGGGCCAGAGACCCAGTACTTC.

The chain employs TRBV28 and TRBJ2-7; D not resolved. The germline gives CDR1 MDHEN, CDR2 SYDVKM. This CDR3 spans 12 amino acids. V was shortened by 6 bases and J by 4 bases, with 10 bases between the two germline ends. The CDR3 loop reads CASSTGLYEQYF. The DNA for the CDR3 is TGTGCCAGCAGCACCGGATTATACGAGCAGTACTTC.

The chain carries TRBV7-2 and TRBJ1-2; weak D call: TRBD1 (5 bases). There are 13 residues in the CDR3. V lost 0 bases and J lost 8, with 10 bases in between. Germline CDR1 SGHTA, CDR2 FQGNSA. DNA for the CDR3: TGTGCCAGCAGCTTAGCGGGGGTGGGAGGCTACACCTTC. It specifies CASSLAGVGGYTF. The variable domain in full, completed from reference TRBV7-2 and TRBJ1-2, reads GAGVSQSPSNKVTEKGKDVELRCDPISGHTALYWYRQSLGQGLEFLIYFQGNSAPDKSGLPSDRFSAERTGGSVSTLTIQRTQQEDSAVYLCASSLAGVGGYTFGSGTRLTVV.

The chain employs TRBV30 and TRBJ2-7; D might be TRBD1 or TRBD2, each matching 5 bases. The CDR3 sequence is 13 residues long. Trimming left V 3 bases short and J 0 bases short, with 9 bases between. The V gene's germline CDR1 is GTSNPN and CDR2 SVGIG (reference sequence). CDR3: CAWSRDGSYEQYF. DNA for the CDR3: TGTGCCTGGAGCCGGGACGGCTCCTACGAGCAGTACTTC. The variable domain in full, completed from reference TRBV30 and TRBJ2-7, reads SQTIHQWPATLVQPVGSPLSLECTVEGTSNPNLYWYRQAAGRGLQLLFYSVGIGQISSEVPQNLSASRPQDRQFILSSKKLLLSDSGFYLCAWSRDGSYEQYFGPGTRLTVT.

The chain recombines TRBV28 with TRBJ2-7, with D perhaps TRBD1 (5 bases). V was cut by 8 bases and J by 2 bases, with 10 bases left in between. Germline loops: CDR1 MDHEN, CDR2 SYDVKM. The CDR3 has 12 amino acids. The CDR3 bases are TGTGCCAGCGGACAAGCCGCCTACGAGCAGTACTTC. Protein: CASGQAAYEQYF.

The rearrangement uses TRBV28 and TRBJ1-1; TRBD1 is a possible D gene (6 bases). Trimming left V 3 bases short and J 5 bases short, with 19 bases between. The CDR3 is made up of 16 amino acids. Germline values: CDR1 MDHEN, CDR2 SYDVKM. DNA for the CDR3: TGTGCCAGCAGTTTTGGTTTTTGGACAGTGGGGACTGAAGCTTTCTTT. It codes for CASSFGFWTVGTEAFF. Together with reference TRBV28 and TRBJ1-1, the CDR3 gives the full variable domain: DVKVTQSSRYLVKRTGEKVFLECVQDMDHENMFWYRQDPGLGLRLIYFSYDVKMKEKGDIPEGYSVSREKKERFSLILESASTNQTSMYLCASSFGFWTVGTEAFFGQGTRLTVV.

The chain joins TRBV6-6 to TRBJ1-1, with 9 bases aligning to TRBD1. J lost 3 bases, V lost 5 bases, and 4 bases had no gene match. CDR1 and CDR2 (germline): MNHNY, SVGAGI (reference sequence). The CDR3 spans 14 residues. This chain's CDR3 is CASSRQGGDTEAFF. The CDR3 bases are TGTGCCAGCAGTCGACAGGGGGGGGACACTGAAGCTTTCTTT.

This clone came up once. The chain has TRBV2 and TRBJ2-7; 7 nucleotides line up with TRBD2. The CDR3 spans 14 residues. V was clipped by 6 bases and J by 2 bases; unmatched bases: 7. In germline, CDR1 is SNHLY, CDR2 FYNNEI. The CDR3 DNA sequence: TGTGCCAGCAGCCCAGGGAGGGTTCCCTACGAGCAGTACTTC. Amino acid sequence: CASSPGRVPYEQYF.

As concerns this clone: Compared with germline, one end of the junction differs, possibly owing to a read error. This chain connects TRBV18 to TRBJ2-6; D is tentatively TRBD1 or TRBD2 (5 bases each). Germline V gives CDR1 KGHSH, CDR2 LQKENI. The CDR3 spans 19 residues. Here the CDR3 reads CASSPLRGVGVSGANVLTF. CDR3 DNA sequence: TGCGCCAGCTCACCACTCAGAGGGGTGGGGGTCTCTGGGGCCAACGTCCTGACTTTC. Together with reference TRBV18 and TRBJ2-6, the CDR3 gives the full variable domain: NAGVMQNPRHLVRRRGQEARLRCSPMKGHSHVYWYRQLPEEGLKFMVYLQKENIIDESGMPKERFSAEFPKEGPSILRIQQVVRGDSAAYFCASSPLRGVGVSGANVLTFGAGSRLTVL.

The V gene is TRBV5-1, the J gene TRBJ1-3, with D possibly being TRBD1 (5 bases). V shed 1 base and J shed 2 bases, with 10 bases lying between them. CDR1 is SGHRS, CDR2 YFSETQ, per germline. CDR3 length: 15 residues. The CDR3 DNA follows: TGCGCCAGCAGCTTGCCAGGGATGCCTGGAAACACCATATATTTT. As protein: CASSLPGMPGNTIYF.

The V call is TRBV6-5, the J call TRBJ2-7, with D perhaps matching TRBD1 (6 bases). Germline values: CDR1 MNHEY, CDR2 SVGAGI. V lost 1 base and J 3 bases, leaving 10 bases between the germline ends. The CDR3 sequence is 14 residues long. CDR3 loop: CASSYFPGDYEQYF. The CDR3 DNA reads as TGTGCCAGCAGTTACTTTCCAGGGGACTACGAGCAGTACTTC.

The chain joins TRBV27 to TRBJ2-3, with D perhaps assigned TRBD1 or TRBD2 (6 bases each). The CDR3 totals 15 residues. Per germline, CDR1 MNHEY and CDR2 SMNVEV (reference sequence). With 5 bases removed from V and 1 base from J, the gap between germline ends came to 13 bases. As DNA, the CDR3 is TGTGCCAGCAGTCCCCGTGGGGGGCGCACAGATACGCAGTATTTT. Its translation: CASSPRGGRTDTQYF.

The gene calls are TRBV9 and TRBJ2-7; 10 bases match TRBD2. The ends lost 3 bases at V and 3 bases at J; junction bases unmatched: 6. The length of the CDR3 is 15 residues. The germline gives CDR1 SGDLS, CDR2 YYNGEE. For the CDR3, the DNA is TGTGCCAGCAGCGGATCCGGGACTAGCGTCTACGAGCAGTACTTC. Its translation: CASSGSGTSVYEQYF.

J is TRBJ2-1 and V is TRBV11-2; no clear D. Germline V gene data show CDR1 as SGHAT and CDR2 as FQNNGV. The CDR3 has 12 residues. V shed 3 bases and J shed 10 bases, with 10 bases lying between them. The CDR3 spells CASSFGLHEQFF. The DNA of the CDR3 is TGTGCCAGCAGCTTTGGATTGCACGAGCAGTTCTTC.

This clone turned up a few times. This chain links TRBV7-6 with TRBJ1-3; D is possibly TRBD1 (6 bases). Germline CDR1 is SGHVS and CDR2 is FNYEAQ. Between the trimmed V and J ends, which lost 7 bases and 1 base, there was a span of 20 bases. The CDR3 runs 17 residues. The CDR3 DNA reads TGTGCCAGCACCCCTAAGGGGGGACCGGGGTCTGGAAACACCATATATTTT. Amino acids: CASTPKGGPGSGNTIYF.

The V gene is TRBV18, the J gene TRBJ1-2; D is unresolved. Deletions cut 2 bases from V and 0 bases from J, with 10 bases between. Germline lookup yields CDR1 KGHSH and CDR2 LQKENI. The CDR3 has 15 amino acids. The CDR3 DNA is TGTGCCAGCTCACCAAGGGCAGACCCTAACTATGGCTACACCTTC. Its translation is CASSPRADPNYGYTF.

The chain recombines TRBV18 with TRBJ1-5; a weak D match, TRBD1 (5 bases). The CDR3 covers 14 residues. From germline, CDR1 is KGHSH and CDR2 LQKENI. The V end was cut by 5 bases, the J end by 9 bases, with 17 bases between. CDR3 in DNA: TGTGCCAGCTCAGCCCGCCAGGGAGAGCCGCCCCAGCATTTT. As protein: CASSARQGEPPQHF.

The chain combines TRBV9 with TRBJ2-1; the match to TRBD1 covers 7 bases. The V gene's germline CDR1 is SGDLS and CDR2 YYNGEE. V lost 4 bases and J lost 1; bases outside the gene matches: 14. This CDR3 spans 18 amino acids. CDR3 coding DNA: TGTGCCAGCAGCCCGCGCCGACAGGGCCCAGGGTCCTACAATGAGCAGTTCTTC. Its translation is CASSPRRQGPGSYNEQFF.

The chain combines TRBV6-5 with TRBJ1-5; the D gene is possibly TRBD1 (6 bases). CDR1 is MNHEY and CDR2 is SVGAGI in the germline V gene. V was shortened by 0 bases and J by 6 bases, with 9 bases between the two germline ends. This CDR3 has 14 amino acids. CDR3: CASSYSQGGQPQHF. The CDR3 DNA reads TGTGCCAGCAGTTACTCTCAAGGGGGTCAGCCCCAGCATTTT.

This rearrangement joins TRBV7-9 to TRBJ2-6, with TRBD1 as a possible D gene (5 bases). The length of the CDR3 is 16 residues. The V and J ends lost 2 bases and 0 bases respectively, with 8 bases between them. Germline loops: CDR1 SEHNR, CDR2 FQNEAQ (reference sequence). The DNA for the CDR3 is TGTGCCAGCAGCTTAATAAGGGGCTCTGGGGCCAACGTCCTGACTTTC. Protein: CASSLIRGSGANVLTF.

V gene TRBV28 combines with J gene TRBJ2-5; no reliable D call. The CDR3 consists of 14 residues. Trimming removed 5 bases at V and 1 base at J, with 11 bases between. Germline CDR1 reads MDHEN; CDR2 reads SYDVKM. The CDR3 bases are TGTGCCAGCAGTCCCCAGGACGTCCAAGAGACCCAGTACTTC. Translated: CASSPQDVQETQYF.